The present entry profiles one T cell receptor beta chain with its context. What it binds is not known. The CDR3 consists of 13 residues. Trimming cost V 7 bases and J 6 bases; bases outside gene matches: 6. The sample comes from a study of T-cell reconstitution after alpha-beta-depleted transplantation in children. Findings and caveats of the study: For some patients, TCRbeta diversity was high at day 60 because of recipient T cells and thymic progenitors that survived. Expanded clones from the graft, numbering several hundred, reportedly supplied alpha-beta T cells about two months after transplant.

Preparation of the TCRbeta library used unique molecular identifiers. From the PCR reads, TCRdb called clonotypes with MiXCR, one entry per CDR3 protein. The data show 780,000 or so distinct CDR3 sequences, around 17% seen once. The chain links TRBV12-3 or TRBV12-4 to TRBJ2-1; TRBD2 agrees at 7 bases. Sample: PBMCs, mostly from graft donor cells, taken 360 days after TCRalphabeta/CD19-depleted stem cell transplant. This TCR was sampled from a male patient younger than 18 who had a stem cell transplant for acute lymphoblastic leukemia, so the T cells may come from the graft donor. CDR3 sequence reads: CASNRAGSNEQFF. The CDR3 nucleotides are TGTGCCAGCAATCGAGCGGGATCCAATGAGCAGTTCTTC.